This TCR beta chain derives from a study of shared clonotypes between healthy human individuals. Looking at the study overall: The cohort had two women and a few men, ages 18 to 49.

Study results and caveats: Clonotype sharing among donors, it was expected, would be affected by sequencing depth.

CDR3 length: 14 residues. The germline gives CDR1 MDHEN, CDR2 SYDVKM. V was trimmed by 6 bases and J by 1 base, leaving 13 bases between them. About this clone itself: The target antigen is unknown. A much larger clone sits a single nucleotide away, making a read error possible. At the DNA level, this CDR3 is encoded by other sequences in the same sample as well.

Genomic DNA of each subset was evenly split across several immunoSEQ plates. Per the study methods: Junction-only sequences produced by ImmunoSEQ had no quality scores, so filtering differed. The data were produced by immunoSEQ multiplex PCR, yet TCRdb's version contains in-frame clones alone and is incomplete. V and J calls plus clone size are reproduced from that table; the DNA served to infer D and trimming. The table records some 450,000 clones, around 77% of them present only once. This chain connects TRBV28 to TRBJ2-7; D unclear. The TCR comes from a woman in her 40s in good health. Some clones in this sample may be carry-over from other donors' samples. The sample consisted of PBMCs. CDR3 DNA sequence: TGTGCCAGCAGCTTTGGTCTCATGTCCTACGAGCAGTACTTC. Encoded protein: CASSFGLMSYEQYF.